This record concerns one T cell receptor beta chain sequence. Its cognate antigen has yet to be identified. There are no base qualities to consult, and no much larger clone falls within one base. The germline V gene (reference sequence) yields GTSNPN for CDR1 and SVGIG for CDR2. The CDR3 covers 12 residues, taking in both the cysteine and the phenylalanine. Kept here is only the CDR3 DNA, which spans 36 bases and is read in frame from base 1. V is pared back by 5 bases and J by 3 bases, with 11 bases lying between the germline termini. The data stem from a study of blood T cell repertoires in COVID-19 (dated by TCRdb to about 2020). About the investigation overall: The collaborator samples originated in the United States, Italy and Spain and spanned the acute and convalescent phases of COVID-19. Subjects who had been exposed to COVID-19, were actively infected with it, or had recovered from it provided the deeply sampled blood TCRbeta repertoires that made up the dataset. Samples were obtained from the ongoing ImmuneRACE study (first 160 participants) and from some 1,300 subjects provided by 6 global collaborators. Sample metadata almost always included a de-identified subject ID, COVID-19 status, age in years and sex. The prospective study material was composed of cDNA or gDNA derived from T cells, B-cell-depleted T cells, or PBMCs. The repertoires were released in a freely available public database intended as a resource for research on the immune response to SARS-CoV-2. Where available, HLA class I and class II types were taken from metadata supplied by the sample provider and were not determined by assay-based typing.

TCRbeta CDR3 regions were amplified from genomic DNA using the immunoSEQ Assay, a bias-controlled multiplex PCR. Per the authors' processing: Nucleated cell counts per sample were estimated from amplification of reference gene primers within the assay. To quantify the absolute abundance of each unique TCRbeta CDR3 rearrangement, sequence reads were collapsed and filtered. For each sample, productive Simpson clonality was calculated as the square root of Simpson's diversity index across productive rearrangements. Here the immuneACCESS table is served through TCRdb, limited to in-frame sequences with V and J called. Missing clones are a known gap in these copies; in checked studies unresolved V genes cover under half, and the rest lacks a known reason. The V and J calls and clone size were taken over from that table, and D and trimming were inferred from the DNA. In this sample the table shows a few hundred thousand clones, 80% to 90% of which occur a single time. The ten largest clones take up 3.5% to 4% of the sample.

Enrolling through a virtual design, the prospective study's participants ranged in age from roughly 18 to 100 years and lived across 24 United States geographic areas. In the prospective study, participants were assigned to cohorts based on the clinical history participants reported in a screening survey and a study questionnaire. In the prospective study, mobile phlebotomists collected whole blood, serum and a nasopharyngeal or oropharyngeal swab from each participant. Additional blood draws and questionnaires over an approximately 2-month period could optionally be provided by prospective study participants. Prospective study blood samples were shipped either frozen or at room temperature before DNA extraction. The research as a whole found: The amount of clinical and demographic metadata varied by source and participant and was provided uncurated.

The chain couples TRBV30 to TRBJ2-7; perhaps TRBD1 is the D gene, with 7 bases matching. The TCR was taken from a woman in her 40s with acute COVID-19. Sequencing used PBMCs or T cells enriched from blood (not recorded which). The DNA sequence is as follows: TGTGCCTGGGGAGGGACAGACTACGAGCAGTACTTC. Its coded protein is CAWGGTDYEQYF.